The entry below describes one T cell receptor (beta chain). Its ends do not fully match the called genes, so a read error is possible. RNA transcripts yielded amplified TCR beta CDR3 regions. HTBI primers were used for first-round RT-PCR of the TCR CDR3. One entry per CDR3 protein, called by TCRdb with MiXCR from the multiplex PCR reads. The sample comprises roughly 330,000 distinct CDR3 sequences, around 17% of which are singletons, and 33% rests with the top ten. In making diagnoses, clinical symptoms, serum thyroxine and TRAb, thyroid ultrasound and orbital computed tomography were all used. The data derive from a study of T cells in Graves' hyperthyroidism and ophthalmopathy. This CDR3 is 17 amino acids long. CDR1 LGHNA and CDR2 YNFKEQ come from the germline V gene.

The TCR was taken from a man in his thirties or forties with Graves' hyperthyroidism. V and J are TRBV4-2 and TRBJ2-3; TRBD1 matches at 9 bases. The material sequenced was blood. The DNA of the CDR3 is TGTGCCAGCAGCCACCCGAGCGGACAGGGGCAAGGGGATACGCAGTGTTTT. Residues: CASSHPSGQGQGDTQCF.